The clone carrying this T cell receptor beta chain was observed at least ten times. The antigen is unknown. Together with thyroid ultrasound, orbital computed tomography, serum thyroxine and TRAb, clinical symptoms were used for diagnoses. What was amplified from RNA transcripts were TCR beta CDR3 regions. HTBI primers drove first-round RT-PCR of the TCR CDR3. Via MiXCR, TCRdb re-called the multiplex PCR reads, giving one row per CDR3 protein. Here the sample spans about 640,000 distinct CDR3 sequences, about 20% being singletons. V lost 0 bases to trimming and J lost 7 bases, with 22 bases between them. There are 17 residues in the CDR3. CDR1 is DFQATT, CDR2 SNEGSKA, per germline (reference sequence). The sample originates from a study of T cells in Graves' hyperthyroidism and ophthalmopathy. Study-wide points: Ophthalmopathy was predicted by the model a median of about six months ahead of onset.

The V call is TRBV20-1, the J call TRBJ2-1; either TRBD1 or TRBD2 may fit D (5 bases each). The clonotype comes from a young man with Graves' ophthalmopathy. Sequenced sample: blood. Here the CDR3 reads CSAREGGSGSRGNEQFF. In DNA, the CDR3 is TGCAGTGCTAGAGAGGGTGGAAGCGGCTCGAGGGGAAATGAGCAGTTCTTC.